Listed below are T cell receptor beta chains from one sample, sequenced in a study of T cell responses to AZD1222 COVID-19 vaccine. This table comes from immunoSEQ multiplex PCR, and its TCRdb copy is limited to in-frame clones, with some not included. The table lists around 100,000 clones, roughly nine tenths of them singletons, with about 1.2% in the top ten. The material sequenced was peripheral blood, taken on day 0 of AZD1222 vaccination. Every receptor here comes from an adult in good health. The CDR3 runs from the conserved cysteine through the conserved F or W. Fields, in order: CDR3 DNA, CDR3 protein, clone size, V gene, D gene, J gene. The D gene is left open where the match is weak. Expanded clones are given a class, and other clones once, few, many or no size at all.

CDR3 DNA: TGTGCCAGCAGCCGGACAGGGCAAGAGACCCAGTACTTC
CDR3 protein: CASSRTGQETQYF
clone size: NA
V gene: TRBV11-3
D gene: TRBD1
J gene: TRBJ2-5

CDR3 DNA: TGTGCCAGCAGTTTATCCCAAATCTACGGGGAGCTGTTTTTT
CDR3 protein: CASSLSQIYGELFF
clone size: NA
V gene: TRBV27
D gene: NA
J gene: TRBJ2-2

CDR3 DNA: TGTGCCAGCTCACGGAGGAACACTGAAGCTTTCTTT
CDR3 protein: CASSRRNTEAFF
clone size: NA
V gene: TRBV18
D gene: NA
J gene: TRBJ1-1

CDR3 DNA: TGTGCCAGCAGTGAGCGGACAGGGGTCTACAATGAGCAGTTCTTC
CDR3 protein: CASSERTGVYNEQFF
clone size: NA
V gene: TRBV25-1
D gene: TRBD1
J gene: TRBJ2-1

CDR3 DNA: TGTGCCAGCAGTACACTAGCGGGTAACAATGAGCAGTTCTTC
CDR3 protein: CASSTLAGNNEQFF
clone size: NA
V gene: TRBV6-4
D gene: TRBD2
J gene: TRBJ2-1

CDR3 DNA: TGTGCCAGCTCACCACCGGGGGGCGCGGGCCTCAAACTGTTTTTT
CDR3 protein: CASSPPGGAGLKLFF
clone size: NA
V gene: TRBV18
D gene: NA
J gene: TRBJ1-4

CDR3 DNA: TGTGCCAGCAGCTTAGATCTGTACTATTCACCCCTCCACTTT
CDR3 protein: CASSLDLYYSPLHF
clone size: NA
V gene: TRBV7-2
D gene: NA
J gene: TRBJ1-6

CDR3 DNA: TGTGCCAGCAGGCGGTCAGGGCCAAACACTGAAGCTTTCTTT
CDR3 protein: CASRRSGPNTEAFF
clone size: NA
V gene: TRBV6-5
D gene: NA
J gene: TRBJ1-1

CDR3 DNA: TGCAGCGTTTCCCGTGTGCGGGATGAGCAGTTCTTC
CDR3 protein: CSVSRVRDEQFF
clone size: NA
V gene: TRBV29-1
D gene: NA
J gene: TRBJ2-1

CDR3 DNA: TGTGCCAGTAGTCTCTCAATGACAGGGATCCTCGCAGATACGCAGTATTTT
CDR3 protein: CASSLSMTGILADTQYF
clone size: NA
V gene: TRBV19
D gene: TRBD1
J gene: TRBJ2-3

CDR3 DNA: TGTGCCAGCAGTTACCCGGGAGGGTTGGCTTTCTTT
CDR3 protein: CASSYPGGLAFF
clone size: NA
V gene: TRBV12-3/TRBV12-4
D gene: NA
J gene: TRBJ1-1

CDR3 DNA: TGTGCCAGCAGCGCCCCCGAGGTGGGCGGGGGGGATAATGAGCAGTTCTTC
CDR3 protein: CASSAPEVGGGDNEQFF
clone size: NA
V gene: TRBV9
D gene: TRBD2
J gene: TRBJ2-1

CDR3 DNA: TGTGCCAGCAGTAACATTGGGCAGCCCCAGCATTTT
CDR3 protein: CASSNIGQPQHF
clone size: NA
V gene: TRBV6-2/TRBV6-3
D gene: NA
J gene: TRBJ1-5

CDR3 DNA: TGTGCCTGGAGGAGCAGGTCGAACACCGGGGAGCTGTTTTTT
CDR3 protein: CAWRSRSNTGELFF
clone size: NA
V gene: TRBV30
D gene: NA
J gene: TRBJ2-2

CDR3 DNA: TGTGCCAGCAGTCCGACTCCCGGGCCGTACGAGCAGTACTTC
CDR3 protein: CASSPTPGPYEQYF
clone size: NA
V gene: TRBV2
D gene: NA
J gene: TRBJ2-7

CDR3 DNA: TGTGCCAGCAAGGGAAGCAGGGGGTCCTACAATGAGCAGTTCTTC
CDR3 protein: CASKGSRGSYNEQFF
clone size: NA
V gene: TRBV6-5
D gene: TRBD1
J gene: TRBJ2-1

CDR3 DNA: TGTGCCAGCAGCCTTAGCTATGGGAGCACAGATACGCAGTATTTT
CDR3 protein: CASSLSYGSTDTQYF
clone size: once
V gene: TRBV3-1/TRBV3-2
D gene: NA
J gene: TRBJ2-3

CDR3 DNA: TGTGCCAGCAGTTCCGCTTTTGGGCCCCAGCATTTT
CDR3 protein: CASSSAFGPQHF
clone size: NA
V gene: TRBV27
D gene: NA
J gene: TRBJ1-5

CDR3 DNA: TGTGCCAGCAACCCCCAGGGGGACACAGATACGCAGTATTTT
CDR3 protein: CASNPQGDTDTQYF
clone size: NA
V gene: TRBV19
D gene: TRBD1
J gene: TRBJ2-3

CDR3 DNA: TGTGCCAGCAGTGAATGGACAGGGGGGAAAACTAATGAAAAACTGTTTTTT
CDR3 protein: CASSEWTGGKTNEKLFF
clone size: NA
V gene: TRBV6-1
D gene: TRBD1
J gene: TRBJ1-4

CDR3 DNA: TGTGCCTGGGTTAGCGGGAGCTCCTACAATGAGCAGTTCTTC
CDR3 protein: CAWVSGSSYNEQFF
clone size: NA
V gene: TRBV30
D gene: TRBD2
J gene: TRBJ2-1

CDR3 DNA: TGTGCCACCAGTGGAGGTGAGACCCAGTACTTC
CDR3 protein: CATSGGETQYF
clone size: NA
V gene: TRBV24-1
D gene: NA
J gene: TRBJ2-5

CDR3 DNA: TGTGCCAGCAGCTTAGGTTCGGGAAGCCCCCTATACAATGAGCAGTTCTTC
CDR3 protein: CASSLGSGSPLYNEQFF
clone size: once
V gene: TRBV7-3
D gene: NA
J gene: TRBJ2-1

CDR3 DNA: TGTGCCAGCAGTCGGGAGGGGTGGATCACTGAAGCTTTCTTT
CDR3 protein: CASSREGWITEAFF
clone size: NA
V gene: TRBV27
D gene: NA
J gene: TRBJ1-1